Detailed here is one TCR beta chain. The entry originates in a study of cytomegalovirus exposure and HLA in healthy donors. Method: immunoSEQ multiplex PCR; TCRdb's copy keeps in-frame clones and lacks some. This table has 280,000 or so clones, approximately 90% appearing once. Unmatched junction bases numbered 9, after V lost 4 bases and J lost 3 bases. Germline V gene lookup returns CDR1 SGHDT and CDR2 YYEEEE. This CDR3 comprises 18 residues. This TCR came from a young woman in good health and CMV-seronegative. Sequenced sample: PBMCs. The gene calls are TRBV5-6 and TRBJ2-3; 15 positions match TRBD2. Here the CDR3 DNA reads TGTGCCAGCAGCGGACCAGGGACTAGCGGGAGGTTTACAGATACGCAGTATTTT. Residues: CASSGPGTSGRFTDTQYF.